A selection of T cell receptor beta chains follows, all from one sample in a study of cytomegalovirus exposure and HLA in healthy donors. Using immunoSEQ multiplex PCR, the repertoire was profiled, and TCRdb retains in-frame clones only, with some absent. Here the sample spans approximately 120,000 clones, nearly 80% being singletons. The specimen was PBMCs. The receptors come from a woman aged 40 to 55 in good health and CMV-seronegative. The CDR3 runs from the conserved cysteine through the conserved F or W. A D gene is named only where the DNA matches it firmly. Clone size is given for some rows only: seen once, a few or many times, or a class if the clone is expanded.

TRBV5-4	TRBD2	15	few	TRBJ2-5	TGTGCCAGCAGCTCTTTGACTAGCTACCACGAGACCCAGTACTTC	CASSSLTSYHETQYF
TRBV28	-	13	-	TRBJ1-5	TGTGCCAGCATGGACAGTTTGAATCAGCCCCAGCATTTT	CASMDSLNQPQHF
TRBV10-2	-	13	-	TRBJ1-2	TGCGCCAGCAGTGACACGGGATCGAGGGGCTACACCTTC	CASSDTGSRGYTF
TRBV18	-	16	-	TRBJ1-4	TGTGCCAGCTCACCCTGGCGGGGCGGAACAGAAGAAAAACTGTTTTTT	CASSPWRGGTEEKLFF
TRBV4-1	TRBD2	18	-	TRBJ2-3	TGCGCCAGCAGCCCGAGAGGGACTAGCGGGGGAGTGAGAGATACGCAGTATTTT	CASSPRGTSGGVRDTQYF
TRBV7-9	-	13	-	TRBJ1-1	TGTGCCAGCAGCCTAGGGACTGTAGGGGAAGCTTTCTTT	CASSLGTVGEAFF
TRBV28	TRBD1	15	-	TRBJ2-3	TGTGCCAGCAGTTCCCAGGGGGCGGACACAGATACGCAGTATTTT	CASSSQGADTDTQYF
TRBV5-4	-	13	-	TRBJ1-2	TGTGCCAGCAGCCACGGGGAATACTATGGCTACACCTTC	CASSHGEYYGYTF
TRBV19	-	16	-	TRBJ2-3	TGTGCCAGTAGTATACTAGGCGGGTCGAACACAGATACGCAGTATTTT	CASSILGGSNTDTQYF
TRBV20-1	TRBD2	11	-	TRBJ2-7	TGCAGTGCTAGAGTTAGCGGGAGAGTGTACTTC	CSARVSGRVYF
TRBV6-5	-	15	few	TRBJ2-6	TGTGCCAGCAGGACCGGCGGGGCTGGGGCCAACGTCCTGACTTTC	CASRTGGAGANVLTF
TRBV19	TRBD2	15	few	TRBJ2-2	TGTGCCAGTACGACTAGCGGGAGGGCGTCCGGGGAGCTGTTTTTT	CASTTSGRASGELFF
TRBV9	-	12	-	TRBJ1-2	TGTGCCAGCAGCCCGGGTCCCTATGGCTACACCTTC	CASSPGPYGYTF
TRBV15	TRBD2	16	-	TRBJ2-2	TGTGCCACCAGCAGTGGACTAGCGGGAGTCATCGGGGAGCTGTTTTTT	CATSSGLAGVIGELFF
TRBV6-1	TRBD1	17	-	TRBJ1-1	TGTGCCAGCAGTGACCCCATATTGGGACAGCGGAACACTGAAGCTTTCTTT	CASSDPILGQRNTEAFF
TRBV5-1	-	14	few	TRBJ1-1	TGCGCCAGCAGTTCTCAGCGGGGGAGCACTGAAGCTTTCTTT	CASSSQRGSTEAFF
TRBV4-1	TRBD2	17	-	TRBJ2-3	TGCGCCAGCAGCAGACCGGCTGGTAGCGGGGGCACAGATACGCAGTATTTT	CASSRPAGSGGTDTQYF
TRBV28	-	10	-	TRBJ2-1	TGTGCCAGCAGTTCCGCGGCGCAGTTCTTC	CASSSAAQFF
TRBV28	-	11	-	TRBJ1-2	TGTGCCAGCAGTTTAAGGGGAAATTACACCTTC	CASSLRGNYTF
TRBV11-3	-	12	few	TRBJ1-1	TGTGCCAGCAGCTTAGTCGGGACTGAAGCTTTCTTT	CASSLVGTEAFF
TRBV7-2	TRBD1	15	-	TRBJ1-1	TGTGCCAGCAGCATGAGACGGGACAGGGGACTTGAAGCTTTCTTT	CASSMRRDRGLEAFF
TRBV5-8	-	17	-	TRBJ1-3	TGTGCCAGCAGCTTGGCCCCCTGGGGGACACAAGGAAACACCATATATTTT	CASSLAPWGTQGNTIYF
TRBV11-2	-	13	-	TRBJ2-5	TGTGCCAGCAGCTTAGCAGAACAAGAGACCCAGTACTTC	CASSLAEQETQYF
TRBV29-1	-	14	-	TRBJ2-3	TGCAGCGTTGAAGATCAGGACAAAAGGCATACGCAGTATTTT	CSVEDQDKRHTQYF
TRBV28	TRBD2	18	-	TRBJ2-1	TGTGCCAGCAGTCCGCCAGTGATAGCGGGGCTCTCCTACAATGAGCAGTTCTTC	CASSPPVIAGLSYNEQFF
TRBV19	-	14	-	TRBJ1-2	TGTGCCAGTAGTATTGCAGGGGCGGGTTATGGCTACACCTTC	CASSIAGAGYGYTF